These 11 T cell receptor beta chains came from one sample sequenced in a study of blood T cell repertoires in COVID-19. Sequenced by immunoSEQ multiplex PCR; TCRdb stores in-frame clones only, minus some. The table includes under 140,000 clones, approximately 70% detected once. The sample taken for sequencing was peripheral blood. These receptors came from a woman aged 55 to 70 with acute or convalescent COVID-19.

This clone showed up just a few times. CDR3 sequence: CASSTGRRLILFF. CDR3 nucleotides: TGCGCCAGTTCGACAGGGCGCCGCCTTATCCTGTTTTTT. The rearrangement links TRBV10-1 to TRBJ1-4; 7 bases agree with TRBD1. J lost 14 bases, V lost 9 bases, and 15 bases had no gene match. This CDR3 contains 13 residues. Germline loops: CDR1 WNHNN, CDR2 SYGVQD (reference sequence).

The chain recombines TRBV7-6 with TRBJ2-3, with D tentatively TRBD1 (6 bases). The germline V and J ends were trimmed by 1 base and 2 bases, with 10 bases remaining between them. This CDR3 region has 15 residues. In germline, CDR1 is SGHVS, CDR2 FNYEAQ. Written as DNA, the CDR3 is TGTGCCAGCAGCTTAGAGACAGGATACACAGATACGCAGTATTTT. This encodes CASSLETGYTDTQYF.

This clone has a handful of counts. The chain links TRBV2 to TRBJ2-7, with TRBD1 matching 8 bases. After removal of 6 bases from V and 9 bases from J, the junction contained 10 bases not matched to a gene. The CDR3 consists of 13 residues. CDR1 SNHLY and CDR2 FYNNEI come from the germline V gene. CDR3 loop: CASRGPDRGGQYF. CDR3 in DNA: TGTGCCAGCAGGGGCCCTGACAGGGGCGGGCAGTACTTC.

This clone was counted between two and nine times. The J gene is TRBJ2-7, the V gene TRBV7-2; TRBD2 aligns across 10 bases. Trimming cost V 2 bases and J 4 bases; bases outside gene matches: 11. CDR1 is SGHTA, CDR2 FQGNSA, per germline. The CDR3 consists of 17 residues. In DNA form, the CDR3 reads TGTGCCAGCAGCTTACTAGCGGGGGCCCAGATGGGGTACGAGCAGTACTTC. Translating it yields CASSLLAGAQMGYEQYF.

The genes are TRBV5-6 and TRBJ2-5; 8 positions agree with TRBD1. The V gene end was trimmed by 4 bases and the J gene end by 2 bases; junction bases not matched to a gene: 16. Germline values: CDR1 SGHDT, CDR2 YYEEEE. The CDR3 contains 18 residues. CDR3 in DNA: TGTGCCAGCAGCCCAATGGGGAGACAGGGGATTATACAAGAGACCCAGTACTTC. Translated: CASSPMGRQGIIQETQYF.

The CDR3 DNA follows: TGTGCCAGCAGCTTAGTGAGGGCAGCTGCCTCCTACAATGAGCAGTTCTTC. Translating gives CASSLVRAAASYNEQFF. The V gene is TRBV13, the J gene TRBJ2-1, with D perhaps TRBD2 (5 bases). Germline V CDR1 and CDR2: PRHDT, FYEKMQ (reference sequence). CDR3 length equals 17 residues. V gave up 1 base and J gave up 0 bases, with 13 bases separating them.

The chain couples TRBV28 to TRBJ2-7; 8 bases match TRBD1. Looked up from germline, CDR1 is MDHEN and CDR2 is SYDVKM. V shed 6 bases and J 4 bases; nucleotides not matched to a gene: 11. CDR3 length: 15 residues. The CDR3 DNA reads TGTGCCAGCAGGCTACGGGACAGGCAGGGGTACGAGCAGTACTTC. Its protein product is CASRLRDRQGYEQYF. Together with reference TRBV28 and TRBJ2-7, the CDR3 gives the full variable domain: DVKVTQSSRYLVKRTGEKVFLECVQDMDHENMFWYRQDPGLGLRLIYFSYDVKMKEKGDIPEGYSVSREKKERFSLILESASTNQTSMYLCASRLRDRQGYEQYFGPGTRLTVT.

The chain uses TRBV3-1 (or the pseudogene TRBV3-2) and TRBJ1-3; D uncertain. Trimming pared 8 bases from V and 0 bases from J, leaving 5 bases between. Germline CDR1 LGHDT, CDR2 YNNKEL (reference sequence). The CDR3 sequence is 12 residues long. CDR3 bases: TGTGCCAGCTCCCTCTCTGGAAACACCATATATTTT. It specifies CASSLSGNTIYF.

The CDR3 region is CASSQGGNRGYTEAFF. For the CDR3, the DNA is TGCGCCAGCAGCCAAGGAGGAAACAGGGGCTACACTGAAGCTTTCTTT. The chain recombines TRBV4-1 with TRBJ1-1; 7 nucleotides line up with TRBD1. V lost 1 base and J lost 3; bases outside the gene matches: 8. CDR3 size: 16 residues. In germline, CDR1 is MGHRA, CDR2 YSYEKL.

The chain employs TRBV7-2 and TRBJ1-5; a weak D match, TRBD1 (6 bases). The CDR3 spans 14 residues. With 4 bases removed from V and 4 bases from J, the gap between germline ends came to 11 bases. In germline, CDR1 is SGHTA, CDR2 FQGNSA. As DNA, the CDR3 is TGTGCCAGCAGCTACACGGGACAAAATCAGCCCCAGCATTTT. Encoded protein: CASSYTGQNQPQHF. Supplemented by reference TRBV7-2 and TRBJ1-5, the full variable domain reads GAGVSQSPSNKVTEKGKDVELRCDPISGHTALYWYRQSLGQGLEFLIYFQGNSAPDKSGLPSDRFSAERTGGSVSTLTIQRTQQEDSAVYLCASSYTGQNQPQHFGDGTRLSIL.

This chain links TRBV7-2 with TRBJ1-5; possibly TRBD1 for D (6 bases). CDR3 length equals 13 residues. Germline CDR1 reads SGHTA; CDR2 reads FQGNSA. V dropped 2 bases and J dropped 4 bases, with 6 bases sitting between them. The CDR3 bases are TGTGCCAGCAGCTTAAGGGGGAATCAGCCCCAGCATTTT. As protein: CASSLRGNQPQHF.